The next 24 T cell receptor beta chains were all read from a single sample in a study of blood T cell repertoires in COVID-19. Clones were sequenced by immunoSEQ multiplex PCR, and TCRdb holds only the in-frame ones, with some missing. This table holds fewer than 60,000 clones, around 83% found once. The specimen sequenced was peripheral blood. The receptors come from a human donor in a cohort sampled during active COVID-19.

This clone was recorded a few times. V usage is TRBV4-1 and J usage is TRBJ1-5; possible D gene TRBD1, 5 bases. Germline lookup yields CDR1 MGHRA and CDR2 YSYEKL. Trimming cost V 3 bases and J 0 bases, with 9 bases left between them. The CDR3 is 15 residues long. In DNA, the CDR3 is TGCGCCAGCAGCCAGGTCCAGGGTAGCAATCAGCCCCAGCATTTT. Translated, it gives CASSQVQGSNQPQHF.

The chain employs TRBV30 and TRBJ2-7, with D maybe TRBD2 (5 bases). V dropped 7 bases and J dropped 9 bases, with 16 bases sitting between them. The CDR3 covers 11 residues. In germline, CDR1 is GTSNPN, CDR2 SVGIG (reference sequence). The CDR3 DNA reads as TGTGCCTCGATTGAGGGTCCCGGGCAGTACTTC. Residues: CASIEGPGQYF. The entire variable domain, with the rest obtained from reference TRBV30 and TRBJ2-7, is as follows: SQTIHQWPATLVQPVGSPLSLECTVEGTSNPNLYWYRQAAGRGLQLLFYSVGIGQISSEVPQNLSASRPQDRQFILSSKKLLLSDSGFYLCASIEGPGQYFGPGTRLTVT.

The gene calls are TRBV9 and TRBJ1-6, with 7 bases identical to TRBD1. The CDR3 runs 13 residues. Per the germline V gene, CDR1 is SGDLS and CDR2 is YYNGEE. V lost 4 bases, J lost 10 bases, and 5 bases stayed unmatched. Here the CDR3 reads CASSLTGDSPLHF. In nucleotides, the CDR3 is TGTGCCAGCAGCCTAACAGGGGACTCACCCCTCCACTTT. Full variable domain (rest looked up from reference TRBV9 and TRBJ1-6): DSGVTQTPKHLITATGQRVTLRCSPRSGDLSVYWYQQSLDQGLQFLIQYYNGEERAKGNILERFSAQQFPDLHSELNLSSLELGDSALYFCASSLTGDSPLHFGNGTRLTVT.

As concerns this clone: The junction departs from the called germline gene at one end, perhaps through a read error. The chain uses TRBV12-3 or TRBV12-4 and TRBJ1-1; 7 positions agree with TRBD1. CDR3 length: 13 residues. The CDR3 region has the DNA TGTGCCAGCAGCCCCAGGGGGAACGCTGAAGCTTTCTTT. It encodes CASSPRGNAEAFF.

This rearrangement joins TRBV28 to TRBJ1-5, with 8 nucleotides matching TRBD1. J lost 4 bases, V lost 6 bases, and 5 bases had no gene match. CDR3 size: 14 residues. CDR1 and CDR2 (germline): MDHEN, SYDVKM. The CDR3 nucleotides read TGTGCCAGCAGGGGACAGGTTCGGAATCAGCCCCAGCATTTT. Translated, it gives CASRGQVRNQPQHF.

The chain recombines TRBV7-2 with TRBJ1-3, with no clear D. The germline V gene has CDR1 SGHTA and CDR2 FQGNSA. The CDR3 is 15 residues long. Between the trimmed V and J ends, which lost 1 base and 4 bases, there was a span of 11 bases. The DNA for the CDR3 is TGTGCCAGCAGCTTAGGACCGGGTGGCGGAAACACCATATATTTT. This encodes CASSLGPGGGNTIYF.

V is TRBV18 and J is TRBJ1-5, with a possible D match to TRBD1 (5 bases). Trimming pared 2 bases from V and 0 bases from J, leaving 11 bases between. The CDR3 is 16 amino acids. Germline V gene sequence: CDR1 KGHSH, CDR2 LQKENI. CDR3 nucleotides: TGTGCCAGCTCACCAAGTGACAGTCATAGCAATCAGCCCCAGCATTTT. Its translation: CASSPSDSHSNQPQHF.

This clone appeared once. V and J are TRBV19 and TRBJ2-1; no reliable D call. The CDR3 is made up of 13 amino acids. Germline CDR1 LNHDA, CDR2 SQIVND (reference sequence). Trimming pared 1 base from V and 5 bases from J, leaving 6 bases between. In DNA form, the CDR3 reads TGTGCCAGTAGTATAGTCCGGGACAATGAGCAGTTCTTC. Encoded protein: CASSIVRDNEQFF. Using reference TRBV19 and TRBJ2-1 for the parts outside the CDR3, the full variable domain is DGGITQSPKYLFRKEGQNVTLSCEQNLNHDAMYWYRQDPGQGLRLIYYSQIVNDFQKGDIAEGYSVSREKKESFPLTVTSAQKNPTAFYLCASSIVRDNEQFFGPGTRLTVL.

The CDR3 loop is CASSLEQGPYEQYF. DNA of the CDR3: TGCGCCAGCAGCTTGGAACAGGGACCCTACGAGCAGTACTTC. V gene TRBV5-1 combines with J gene TRBJ2-7; D is perhaps TRBD1 (6 bases). V lost 0 bases to trimming and J lost 2 bases, with 9 bases between them. The CDR3 is 14 amino acids. Germline values: CDR1 SGHRS, CDR2 YFSETQ.

The genes are TRBV28 and TRBJ1-3; D may be TRBD1 (6 bases). Trimming shortened V by 5 bases and J by 4 bases, and 15 bases separated the two germline ends. The CDR3 length is 15 residues. CDR1 and CDR2 (germline): MDHEN, SYDVKM. The CDR3 loop is CASSGERRGGNTIYF. The CDR3 DNA follows: TGTGCCAGCAGTGGTGAAAGAAGGGGGGGAAACACCATATATTTT.

This clone was observed a few times. The chain employs TRBV6-1 and TRBJ2-2; D might be TRBD2 (6 bases). V was trimmed by 3 bases and J by 5 bases, leaving 16 bases between them. Germline CDR1 is MNHNS and CDR2 is SASEGT. The CDR3 is 16 residues long. CDR3: CASSDLWQEGTGELFF. CDR3 DNA sequence: TGTGCCAGCAGTGATCTCTGGCAGGAGGGGACCGGGGAGCTGTTTTTT.

V and J are TRBV6-2 or TRBV6-3 and TRBJ2-1, with D possibly TRBD2 on 5 matching bases. The CDR3 spans 16 residues. The V and J ends lost 0 bases and 2 bases respectively, with 11 bases between them. Germline CDR1 is MNHEY and CDR2 is SVGEGT. The CDR3 sequence: CASSYSSSSPYNEQFF. The CDR3 DNA reads TGTGCCAGCAGTTACTCGTCTAGCTCACCCTACAATGAGCAGTTCTTC.

This chain uses TRBV25-1 with TRBJ1-1, with 10 bases aligning to TRBD1. This CDR3 is 15 amino acids long. With 5 bases clipped from V and 3 bases from J, the junction kept 6 bases outside the gene matches. Looked up from germline, CDR1 is MGHDK and CDR2 is SYGVNS. CDR3 DNA sequence: TGTGCCAGCAGTCCAACGGACAGGGGGGACACTGAAGCTTTCTTT. Its translation: CASSPTDRGDTEAFF.

This clone was seen only once. J is TRBJ2-7 and V is TRBV20-1, with 13 bases identical to TRBD2. This CDR3 is 13 amino acids long. V lost 3 bases to trimming and J lost 7 bases; unmatched junction nucleotides: 3. Germline V lookup: CDR1 DFQATT, CDR2 SNEGSKA (reference sequence). The CDR3 coding sequence is TGCAGTGCTAGTAAACTAGCGGGAGGGGAGCAGTACTTC. Amino acids: CSASKLAGGEQYF.

The V and J genes are TRBV3-1 (or the pseudogene TRBV3-2) and TRBJ1-6, with D possibly being TRBD1 (5 bases). V dropped 5 bases and J dropped 2 bases, with 19 bases sitting between them. This CDR3 has 18 residues. The germline V gene has CDR1 LGHDT and CDR2 YNNKEL (reference sequence). The CDR3 is CASSSKTGGRTYNSPLHF. The CDR3 nucleotides are TGTGCCAGCAGCTCCAAGACGGGGGGGAGAACCTATAATTCACCCCTCCACTTT.

V gene TRBV19 combines with J gene TRBJ1-6; 8 positions match TRBD1. J lost 10 bases, V lost 5 bases, and 10 bases had no gene match. Germline V gives CDR1 LNHDA, CDR2 SQIVND (reference sequence). This CDR3 comprises 15 residues. CDR3 sequence: CASSLPDREGSPLHF. The DNA of the CDR3 is TGTGCCAGTAGTCTTCCGGACAGGGAGGGGTCACCCCTCCACTTT.

This chain links TRBV7-6 with TRBJ2-1; possibly TRBD2 for D (7 bases). V lost 1 base and J lost 7, with 14 bases in between. From germline, CDR1 is SGHVS and CDR2 FNYEAQ. The CDR3 is made up of 15 amino acids. CDR3 DNA sequence: TGTGCCAGCAGCTTAGTGGGGGGGCTTAGGAATGAGCAGTTCTTC. This encodes CASSLVGGLRNEQFF.

V gene TRBV19 combines with J gene TRBJ2-1; 14 nucleotides match TRBD2. V shed 1 base and J 1 base; nucleotides not matched to a gene: 3. The CDR3 sequence is 18 residues long. The germline V gene has CDR1 LNHDA and CDR2 SQIVND (reference sequence). CDR3 protein: CASSIGLAGGKSYNEQFF. The DNA of the CDR3 is TGTGCCAGTAGTATAGGACTAGCGGGAGGGAAGTCCTACAATGAGCAGTTCTTC.

This clone was picked up a small number of times. One end of the junction does not line up with germline, which may come from a read error. The chain recombines TRBV7-7 with TRBJ2-7, with D perhaps assigned TRBD1 or TRBD2 (5 bases each). The CDR3 is made up of 15 amino acids. Germline values: CDR1 SSHAT, CDR2 FNYEAQ (reference sequence). CDR3 DNA sequence: TGTGCTAGCAGCTTAGCGCTGGGGCAGTCCTACGAGCAGTACTTC. This sequence encodes CASSLALGQSYEQYF.

The rearrangement links TRBV2 to TRBJ2-2, with D possibly being TRBD1 (6 bases). The V and J ends lost 2 bases and 0 bases respectively, with 7 bases between them. The CDR3 contains 15 residues. Looked up from germline, CDR1 is SNHLY and CDR2 is FYNNEI. The CDR3 is CASSEQGSNTGELFF. CDR3 DNA: TGTGCCAGCAGTGAACAGGGGTCGAACACCGGGGAGCTGTTTTTT. Combining the CDR3 with reference TRBV2 and TRBJ2-2 gives the whole variable domain EPEVTQTPSHQVTQMGQEVILRCVPISNHLYFYWYRQILGQKVEFLVSFYNNEISEKSEIFDDQFSVERPDGSNFTLKIRSTKLEDSAMYFCASSEQGSNTGELFFGEGSRLTVL.

V usage is TRBV30 and J usage is TRBJ1-4, with D possibly being TRBD1 (5 bases). Germline V gene data show CDR1 as GTSNPN and CDR2 as SVGIG (reference sequence). This CDR3 is built from 13 residues. Between the trimmed V and J ends, which lost 0 bases and 7 bases, there was a span of 9 bases. The DNA for the CDR3 is TGTGCCTGGAGTGTCCAGGGAGGTGAAAAACTGTTTTTT. Translation gives CAWSVQGGEKLFF.

This clone was recorded once. The J gene is TRBJ1-3, the V gene TRBV25-1; no clear D gene. Trimming stripped 3 bases from V and 2 bases from J, with 17 bases between. This CDR3 spans 17 amino acids. The germline V gene encodes CDR1 MGHDK and CDR2 SYGVNS. The CDR3 DNA is TGTGCCAGCAGTGAGAGGCAGCCTTACTCGGCTGGAAACACCATATATTTT. Translating it yields CASSERQPYSAGNTIYF.

The rearrangement links TRBV6-1 to TRBJ1-1; 7 positions agree with TRBD1. Germline CDR1 and CDR2: MNHNS and SASEGT. This CDR3 is built from 15 residues. The V segment lost 3 bases and the J segment 1 base; nucleotides outside the gene matches: 5. The CDR3 coding sequence is TGTGCCAGCAGTGACCCAGGGGGGACGAACACTGAAGCTTTCTTT. This codes for CASSDPGGTNTEAFF.

The chain combines TRBV5-4 with TRBJ2-3; 10 bases align to TRBD2. This CDR3 spans 16 amino acids. Trimming at V came to 5 bases and at J to 3 bases, leaving 9 bases not matched to a gene. Germline V gene data show CDR1 as SGHNT and CDR2 as YYREEE (reference sequence). CDR3: CASSTPGLAPTDTQYF. CDR3 in DNA: TGTGCCAGCAGTACACCGGGACTAGCGCCGACAGATACGCAGTATTTT. The full variable domain, completed using reference TRBV5-4 and TRBJ2-3, is ETGVTQSPTHLIKTRGQQVTLRCSSQSGHNTVSWYQQALGQGPQFIFQYYREEENGRGNFPPRFSGLQFPNYSSELNVNALELDDSALYLCASSTPGLAPTDTQYFGPGTRLTVL.